These 27 T cell receptor beta chains were all obtained from the same sample, sequenced in a study of T cells in Graves' hyperthyroidism and ophthalmopathy. The investigators amplified TCR beta CDR3 regions from RNA transcripts. During a first-round RT-PCR of the TCR CDR3, the HTBI primer set was used. TCRdb reprocessed the multiplex PCR reads with MiXCR, giving one entry per CDR3 protein. Of 500,000 to 700,000 distinct CDR3 sequences in the sample, over 15% were seen once. Sequenced: blood. The receptors were gathered from a woman between 18 and 30 years old with Graves' hyperthyroidism.

This chain uses TRBV6-1 with TRBJ2-7, with D perhaps given as TRBD1 or TRBD2 (5 bases each). V gave up 4 bases and J gave up 0 bases, with 13 bases separating them. CDR1 MNHNS and CDR2 SASEGT come from the germline V gene. The CDR3 totals 15 residues. The CDR3 DNA reads as TGTGCCAGCAGTGGCCGGGGACGCTACTCCTACGAGCAGTACTTC. This gives the protein CASSGRGRYSYEQYF.

This chain joins TRBV5-1 and TRBJ2-7, with 7 nucleotides matching TRBD2. The CDR3 consists of 15 residues. Trimming removed 3 bases from V and 5 bases from J; junction bases left unmatched: 11. CDR1 is SGHRS, CDR2 YFSETQ, per germline. The CDR3 bases are TGCGCCAGCAGCTGGGGGGGTGACAGCCGCAACGAGCAGTACTTC. It translates to CASSWGGDSRNEQYF.

At least ten counts were recorded for this clonotype. The CDR3 nucleotides are TGTGCCAGCAGCCCTGGAAGGGTTACAGATACGCAGTATTTT. Translating gives CASSPGRVTDTQYF. The rearrangement joins TRBV7-8 to TRBJ2-3; D call uncertain. Germline V gene lookup returns CDR1 SGHVS and CDR2 FQNEAQ. The V and J ends lost 5 bases and 3 bases respectively, with 12 bases between them. The CDR3 contains 14 residues.

This clonotype was counted ten times or more. In DNA, the CDR3 is TGCGCCAGCAGACCCTCCCAGGGTTATACTGAAGCTTTCTTT. This codes for CASRPSQGYTEAFF. This sequence joins TRBV5-1 and TRBJ1-1; possible D gene TRBD1, 5 bases. V lost 5 bases and J lost 5, with 16 bases in between. Germline lookup yields CDR1 SGHRS and CDR2 YFSETQ. This CDR3 comprises 14 residues.

Ten or more counts support this clonotype. CDR3 nucleotides: TGTGCCACCAGTGAATTTCGACTAGCGGGAGTAACTGAGCAGTTCTTC. Translating gives CATSEFRLAGVTEQFF. The rearrangement links TRBV24-1 to TRBJ2-1; 12 nucleotides match TRBD2. This CDR3 region has 16 residues. V gave up 4 bases and J gave up 9 bases; unmatched junction bases: 9. Germline V gene sequence: CDR1 KGHDR, CDR2 SFDVKD.

This clonotype has a count of ten or more. The V call is TRBV27, the J call TRBJ1-6, with D unresolved. CDR3 length equals 13 residues. V was shortened by 1 base and J by 13 bases, with 11 bases between the two germline ends. Per germline, CDR1 MNHEY and CDR2 SMNVEV (reference sequence). The CDR3 spells CASSLYGVSPLHF. The CDR3 region has the DNA TGTGCCAGCAGTTTATACGGAGTATCGCCCCTCCACTTT.

This clonotype was seen ten or more times. V and J are TRBV7-2 and TRBJ1-2; weak D call: TRBD1 (5 bases). CDR1 and CDR2 from the germline V gene are SGHTA and FQGNSA. The CDR3 contains 17 residues. V lost 5 bases to trimming and J lost 2 bases, with 21 bases between them. CDR3 DNA sequence: TGTGCCAGCAGCCCAACCATCGGTAGGGGCATGAACTATGGCTACACCTTC. It codes for CASSPTIGRGMNYGYTF. The full variable domain, its missing parts supplied by reference TRBV7-2 and TRBJ1-2, is GAGVSQSPSNKVTEKGKDVELRCDPISGHTALYWYRQSLGQGLEFLIYFQGNSAPDKSGLPSDRFSAERTGGSVSTLTIQRTQQEDSAVYLCASSPTIGRGMNYGYTFGSGTRLTVV.

The V gene is TRBV14, the J gene TRBJ2-3; D might be TRBD1 or TRBD2, each matching 5 bases. The CDR3 consists of 16 residues. Germline assignment: CDR1 SGHDN and CDR2 FVKESK. V lost 4 bases and J lost 2, with 16 bases in between. The CDR3 region is CASSLRRAGLTDTQYF. The DNA for the CDR3 is TGTGCCAGCAGCCTTAGGCGGGCAGGGCTCACAGATACGCAGTATTTT.

This chain links TRBV2 with TRBJ1-2; a weak D match, TRBD1 (5 bases). The CDR3 totals 15 residues. The germline V and J ends were trimmed by 5 bases and 3 bases, with 16 bases remaining between them. Germline V gene sequence: CDR1 SNHLY, CDR2 FYNNEI. The CDR3 reads CASSLGKGLYYGYTF. The DNA for the CDR3 is TGTGCCAGCAGTTTAGGGAAGGGGCTCTACTATGGCTACACCTTC.

This clonotype appeared many times. The V and J genes are TRBV2 and TRBJ1-1, with unresolved D. The CDR3 runs to 13 residues. Trimming shortened V by 4 bases and J by 0 bases, and 6 bases separated the two germline ends. Germline CDR1 SNHLY, CDR2 FYNNEI. The CDR3 nucleotides are TGTGCCAGCAGTGGAGACCTGAACACTGAAGCTTTCTTT. It specifies CASSGDLNTEAFF. The full variable domain, its missing parts supplied by reference TRBV2 and TRBJ1-1, is EPEVTQTPSHQVTQMGQEVILRCVPISNHLYFYWYRQILGQKVEFLVSFYNNEISEKSEIFDDQFSVERPDGSNFTLKIRSTKLEDSAMYFCASSGDLNTEAFFGQGTRLTVV.

This sequence joins TRBV7-9 and TRBJ2-3; D gene unclear. Germline CDR1 and CDR2: SEHNR and FQNEAQ (reference sequence). This CDR3 has 14 residues. Trimming cost V 6 bases and J 3 bases, with 13 bases left between them. The CDR3 coding sequence is TGTGCCAGCAGGGGAAGCAGTCCAACAGATACGCAGTATTTT. Encoded protein: CASRGSSPTDTQYF.

The chain uses TRBV4-1 and TRBJ2-5, with TRBD2 matching over 8 bases. Germline CDR1 reads MGHRA; CDR2 reads YSYEKL. Germline trimming cut 2 bases from V and 3 bases from J; bases unmatched to any gene: 5. The CDR3 spans 15 residues. Written as DNA, the CDR3 is TGCGCCAGCAGCCAACCGACGACTAGCGAAGAGACCCAGTACTTC. This gives the protein CASSQPTTSEETQYF.

There are a few counts of this clonotype. This rearrangement joins TRBV12-3 or TRBV12-4 to TRBJ1-1, with D hard to call. The CDR3 runs to 10 residues. Trimming pared 6 bases from V and 11 bases from J, leaving 10 bases between. The CDR3 DNA is TGTGCCAGCAGAAGGACTTACGCTTTCTTT. As protein: CASRRTYAFF.

This clonotype was detected a few times. The rearrangement uses TRBV24-1 and TRBJ2-1; D is uncertain. The germline V gene encodes CDR1 KGHDR and CDR2 SFDVKD. V lost 4 bases and J 4 bases, leaving 7 bases between the germline ends. This CDR3 spans 13 amino acids. CDR3 residues: CATSDQTYNEQFF. The CDR3 DNA is TGTGCCACCAGTGACCAAACTTACAATGAGCAGTTCTTC.

CDR3 nucleotide sequence: TGTGCCAGCTGGTCCATCGCGAGCTCCTACAATGAGCAGTTCTTC. Translated: CASWSIASSYNEQFF. The chain joins TRBV6-1 to TRBJ2-1; D gene uncertain. The germline CDR1 and CDR2 sequences are MNHNS and SASEGT. The CDR3 covers 15 residues. With 8 bases removed from V and 0 bases from J, the gap between germline ends came to 14 bases.

The V call is TRBV9, the J call TRBJ1-3; D perhaps matches TRBD1 (5 bases). There are 21 residues in the CDR3. Deletions cut 2 bases from V and 0 bases from J, with 27 bases between. Germline V gene sequence: CDR1 SGDLS, CDR2 YYNGEE. As DNA, the CDR3 is TGTGCCAGCAGCGTTGAACGTTGGGGCGTTGGGACCGGATACTCTGGAAACACCATATATTTT. Its protein product is CASSVERWGVGTGYSGNTIYF.

A few counts support this clonotype. The V and J genes are TRBV6-1 and TRBJ2-3, with 11 bases aligning to TRBD2. Germline V CDR1 and CDR2: MNHNS, SASEGT. The CDR3 is 19 amino acids. V was pared by 3 bases and J by 1 base, with 12 bases of the junction left unmatched. CDR3 nucleotides: TGTGCCAGCAGTGAGAAACCGGGACTAGCGGTTTTGGGCACAGATACGCAGTATTTT. This gives the protein CASSEKPGLAVLGTDTQYF.

The chain uses TRBV5-1 and TRBJ1-6; 10 bases map to TRBD1. The CDR3 contains 18 residues. Germline CDR1 and CDR2: SGHRS and YFSETQ. V shed 3 bases and J 4 bases; nucleotides not matched to a gene: 10. As DNA, the CDR3 is TGCGCCAGCAGCTCCCGGGACAGGGGACAGCATTATAATTCACCCCTCCACTTT. Protein sequence: CASSSRDRGQHYNSPLHF.

This rearrangement joins TRBV2 to TRBJ2-6; TRBD1 might be the D (5 bases). Germline V gene data show CDR1 as SNHLY and CDR2 as FYNNEI. This CDR3 contains 15 residues. V lost 6 bases to trimming and J lost 0 bases, with 9 bases between them. The CDR3 loop reads CASRTVSSGANVLTF. In nucleotides, the CDR3 is TGTGCCAGCAGGACAGTTAGCTCTGGGGCCAACGTCCTGACTTTC.

In its sample, this clonotype was seen a few times. The chain combines TRBV25-1 with TRBJ2-7; 9 nucleotides match TRBD2. The CDR3 consists of 16 residues. The V segment lost 3 bases and the J segment 2 bases; nucleotides outside the gene matches: 8. Germline loops: CDR1 MGHDK, CDR2 SYGVNS. CDR3 in DNA: TGTGCCAGCAGTGAGTCCATAGCGGGGGCGACCTACGAGCAGTACTTC. Amino acid sequence: CASSESIAGATYEQYF.

In its sample, this clonotype was seen a few times. The chain is built from TRBV20-1 and TRBJ2-7; the match to TRBD2 covers 8 bases. Trimming removed 3 bases from V and 1 base from J; junction bases left unmatched: 5. Germline CDR1 and CDR2: DFQATT and SNEGSKA (reference sequence). This CDR3 has 14 amino acids. The DNA for the CDR3 is TGCAGTGCTAGCCAAGCGGGAGCTTCCTACGAGCAGTACTTC. This encodes CSASQAGASYEQYF.

This clonotype was picked up many times. The chain employs TRBV5-6 and TRBJ1-2; D possibly corresponds to TRBD1 (5 bases). The CDR3 length is 16 residues. V was clipped by 2 bases and J by 0 bases, with 14 bases between them. Per the germline V gene, CDR1 is SGHDT and CDR2 is YYEEEE. CDR3 sequence reads: CASSLGSGRTNYGYTF. The DNA for the CDR3 is TGTGCCAGCAGCTTAGGCTCGGGACGCACTAACTATGGCTACACCTTC.

The sample holds many counts of this clonotype. The chain employs TRBV27 and TRBJ2-3; a weak D match, TRBD2 (6 bases). The CDR3 is 14 amino acids. Germline V gene lookup returns CDR1 MNHEY and CDR2 SMNVEV (reference sequence). Trimming took off 5 bases at V and 1 base at J, with 10 bases between the two ends. DNA of the CDR3: TGTGCCAGCAGTGGGTGGGAGGGCACAGATACGCAGTATTTT. Translation: CASSGWEGTDTQYF.

J is TRBJ2-7 and V is TRBV4-1, with 7 bases aligning to TRBD2. CDR1 MGHRA and CDR2 YSYEKL come from the germline V gene. Trimming removed 2 bases from V and 2 bases from J; junction bases left unmatched: 3. This CDR3 comprises 14 residues. The CDR3 coding sequence is TGCGCCAGCAGCCAAATTGGGGGGGCCTACGAGCAGTACTTC. Its protein product is CASSQIGGAYEQYF.

The chain couples TRBV5-1 to TRBJ2-3; D unclear. There are 14 residues in the CDR3. The germline V gene has CDR1 SGHRS and CDR2 YFSETQ. The V end was cut by 1 base, the J end by 4 bases, with 10 bases between. The CDR3 nucleotides read TGCGCCAGCAGCTTGTTTGCCAGACCAGATACGCAGTATTTT. This codes for CASSLFARPDTQYF.

This clonotype appeared many times. This chain connects TRBV20-1 to TRBJ1-1; D call uncertain. Trimming left V 3 bases short and J 1 base short, with 9 bases between. Germline CDR1 reads DFQATT; CDR2 reads SNEGSKA (reference sequence). The CDR3 consists of 13 residues. The CDR3 DNA is TGCAGTGCTAGTGGGCGTAAGAACACTGAAGCTTTCTTT. Protein product: CSASGRKNTEAFF.

This clonotype has a handful of counts. The rearrangement joins TRBV5-5 to TRBJ2-6; D not resolved. Germline CDR1 is SGHKS and CDR2 is YYEKEE (reference sequence). V was shortened by 0 bases and J by 4 bases, with 5 bases between the two germline ends. The CDR3 is 14 residues long. CDR3 sequence reads: CASSLGGGANVLTF. CDR3 DNA: TGTGCCAGCAGCTTGGGAGGCGGGGCCAACGTCCTGACTTTC.